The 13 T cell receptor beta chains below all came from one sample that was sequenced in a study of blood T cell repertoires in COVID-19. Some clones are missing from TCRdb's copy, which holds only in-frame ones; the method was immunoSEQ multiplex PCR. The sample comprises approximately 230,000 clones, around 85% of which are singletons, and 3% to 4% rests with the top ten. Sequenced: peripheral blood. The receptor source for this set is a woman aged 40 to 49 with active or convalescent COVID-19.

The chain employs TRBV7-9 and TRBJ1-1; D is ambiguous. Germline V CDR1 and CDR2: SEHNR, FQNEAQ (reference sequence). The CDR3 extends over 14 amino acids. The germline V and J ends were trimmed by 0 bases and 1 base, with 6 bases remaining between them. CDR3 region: CASSLARGNTEAFF. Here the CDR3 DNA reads TGTGCCAGCAGCTTAGCGCGGGGGAACACTGAAGCTTTCTTT.

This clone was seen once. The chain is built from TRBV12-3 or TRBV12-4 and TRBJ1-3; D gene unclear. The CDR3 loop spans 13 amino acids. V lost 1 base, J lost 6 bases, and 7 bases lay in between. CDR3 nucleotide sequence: TGTGCCAGCAGTTTAGGGCAGAAAAACACCATATATTTT. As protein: CASSLGQKNTIYF.

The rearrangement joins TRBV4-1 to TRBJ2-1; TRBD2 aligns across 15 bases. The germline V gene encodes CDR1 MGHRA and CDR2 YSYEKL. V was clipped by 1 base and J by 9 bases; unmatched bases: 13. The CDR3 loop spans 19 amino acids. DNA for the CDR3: TGCGCCAGCAGCCAAGTCCCGGGACTAGCGGGGGGCCGTCTTGGTGAGCAGTTCTTC. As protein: CASSQVPGLAGGRLGEQFF.

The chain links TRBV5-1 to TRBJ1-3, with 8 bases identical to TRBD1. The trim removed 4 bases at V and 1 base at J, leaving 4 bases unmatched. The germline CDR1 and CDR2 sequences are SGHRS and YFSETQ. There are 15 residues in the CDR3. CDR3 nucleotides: TGCGCCAGCAGCACAGACAGGGGATCTGGAAACACCATATATTTT. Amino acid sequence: CASSTDRGSGNTIYF.

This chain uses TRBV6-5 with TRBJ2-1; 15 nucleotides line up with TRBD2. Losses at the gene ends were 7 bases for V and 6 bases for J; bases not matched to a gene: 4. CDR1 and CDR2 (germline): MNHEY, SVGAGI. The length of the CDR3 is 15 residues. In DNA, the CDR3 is TGTGCCAGCAAGGGACTAGCGGGGGGCAGCAATGAGCAGTTCTTC. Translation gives CASKGLAGGSNEQFF.

CDR3 nucleotide sequence: TGTGCCACCGGGTCGGGGGAAGATGGCTACACCTTC. It encodes CATGSGEDGYTF. The V call is TRBV10-3, the J call TRBJ1-2; D may be TRBD1 (5 bases). This CDR3 has 12 amino acids. Germline V gene lookup returns CDR1 ENHRY and CDR2 SYGVKD. Trimming took 10 bases from V and 6 from J, leaving 15 bases between them.

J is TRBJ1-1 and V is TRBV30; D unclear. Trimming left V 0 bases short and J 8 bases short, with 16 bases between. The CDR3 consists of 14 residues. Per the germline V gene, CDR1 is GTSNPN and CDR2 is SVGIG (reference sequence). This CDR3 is CAWSVRRSSHEAFF. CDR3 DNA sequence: TGTGCCTGGAGTGTACGGAGATCATCACACGAAGCTTTCTTT.

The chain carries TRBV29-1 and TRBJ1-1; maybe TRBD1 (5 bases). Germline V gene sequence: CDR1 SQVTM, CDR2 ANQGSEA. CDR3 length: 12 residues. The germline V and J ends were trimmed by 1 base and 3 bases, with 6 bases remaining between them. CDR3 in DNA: TGCAGCGTTGAAGGGGGGGACACTGAAGCTTTCTTT. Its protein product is CSVEGGDTEAFF. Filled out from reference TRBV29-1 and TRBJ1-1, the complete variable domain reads SAVISQKPSRDICQRGTSLTIQCQVDSQVTMMFWYRQQPGQSLTLIATANQGSEATYESGFVIDKFPISRPNLTFSTLTVSNMSPEDSSIYLCSVEGGDTEAFFGQGTRLTVV.

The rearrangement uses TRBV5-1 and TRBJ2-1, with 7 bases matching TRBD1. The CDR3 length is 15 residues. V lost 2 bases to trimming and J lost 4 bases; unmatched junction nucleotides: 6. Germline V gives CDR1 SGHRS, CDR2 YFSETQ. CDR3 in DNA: TGCGCCAGCAGCTTACCGGGACAGTTTTACAATGAGCAGTTCTTC. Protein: CASSLPGQFYNEQFF.

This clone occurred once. The CDR3 DNA reads as TGTGCCATTCAAACATCGGGTAACTATGGCTACACCTTC. Its protein is CAIQTSGNYGYTF. V and J are TRBV28 and TRBJ1-2; no clear D gene. The V end lost 10 bases, the J end lost 1 base, and 13 bases lay between the germline ends. Germline CDR1 is MDHEN and CDR2 is SYDVKM. The CDR3 length is 13 residues.

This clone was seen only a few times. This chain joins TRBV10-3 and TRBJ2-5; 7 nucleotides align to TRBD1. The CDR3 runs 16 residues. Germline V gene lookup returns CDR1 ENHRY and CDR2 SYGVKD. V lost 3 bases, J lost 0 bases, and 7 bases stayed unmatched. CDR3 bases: TGTGCCATCAGTGATCCCGACAGGGCCTACCAAGAGACCCAGTACTTC. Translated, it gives CAISDPDRAYQETQYF.

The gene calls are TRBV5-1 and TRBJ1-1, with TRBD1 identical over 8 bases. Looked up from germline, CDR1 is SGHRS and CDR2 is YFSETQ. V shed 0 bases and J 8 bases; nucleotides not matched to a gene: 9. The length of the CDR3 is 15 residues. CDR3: CASSLAVGQGKEAFF. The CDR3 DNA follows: TGCGCCAGCAGCTTGGCCGTCGGACAGGGAAAAGAAGCTTTCTTT.

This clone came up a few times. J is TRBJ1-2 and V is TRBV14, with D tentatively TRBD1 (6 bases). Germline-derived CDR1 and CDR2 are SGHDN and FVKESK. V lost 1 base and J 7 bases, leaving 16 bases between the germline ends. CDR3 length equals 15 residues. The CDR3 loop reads CASSQVAGAGSGYTF. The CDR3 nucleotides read TGTGCCAGCAGCCAAGTGGCGGGGGCGGGTTCTGGCTACACCTTC. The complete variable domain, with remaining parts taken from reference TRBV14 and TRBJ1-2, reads EAGVTQFPSHSVIEKGQTVTLRCDPISGHDNLYWYRRVMGKEIKFLLHFVKESKQDESGMPNNRFLAERTGGTYSTLKVQPAELEDSGVYFCASSQVAGAGSGYTFGSGTRLTVV.